One sample yielded the 6 T cell receptor beta chains listed below, sequenced in a study of blood T cell repertoires in COVID-19. Clones were sequenced by immunoSEQ multiplex PCR, and TCRdb holds only the in-frame ones, with some missing. The data show around 400,000 clones, with 87% seen just once and around 9.3% held by the top ten. Sequenced input: peripheral blood. All receptors come from a woman in her twenties or thirties with COVID-19, enrolled during active disease.

The genes are TRBV18 and TRBJ2-7; 7 nucleotides agree with TRBD1. CDR3 length: 15 residues. Trimming cost V 2 bases and J 6 bases; bases outside gene matches: 10. CDR1 and CDR2 (germline): KGHSH, LQKENI. The chain's CDR3 is CASSPETGKMGEQYF. CDR3 bases: TGTGCCAGCTCACCAGAGACAGGGAAAATGGGCGAGCAGTACTTC.

The chain joins TRBV7-9 to TRBJ1-1; 9 positions agree with TRBD1. V gave up 6 bases and J gave up 6 bases; unmatched junction bases: 14. The CDR3 covers 16 residues. The germline gives CDR1 SEHNR, CDR2 FQNEAQ (reference sequence). The CDR3 sequence: CASRRHGRTGEAEAFF. For the CDR3, the DNA is TGTGCCAGCAGACGACACGGTCGGACAGGGGAAGCTGAAGCTTTCTTT.

This clone was detected ten times or more. This chain uses TRBV7-3 with TRBJ2-1; 7 positions match TRBD2. Germline trimming cut 2 bases from V and 7 bases from J; bases unmatched to any gene: 5. The CDR3 length is 14 residues. The germline gives CDR1 SGHTA, CDR2 FQGTGA. The chain's CDR3 is CASSLEGGFNEQFF. In DNA form, the CDR3 reads TGTGCCAGCAGCTTAGAGGGAGGGTTTAATGAGCAGTTCTTC.

This clone has only a few counts. The J gene is TRBJ2-7, the V gene TRBV6-5; 7 nucleotides match TRBD1. The germline V gene has CDR1 MNHEY and CDR2 SVGAGI. The V segment lost 2 bases and the J segment 3 bases; nucleotides outside the gene matches: 4. The CDR3 loop spans 14 amino acids. The DNA for the CDR3 is TGTGCCAGCAGTTACGGACAGGCCGGCTACGAGCAGTACTTC. Its translation is CASSYGQAGYEQYF.

This clone has a count of ten or more. The chain has TRBV24-1 and TRBJ1-1, with a tentative D call TRBD1 (5 bases). The V end was cut by 5 bases, the J end by 5 bases, with 14 bases between. The CDR3 is made up of 14 amino acids. Germline V gives CDR1 KGHDR, CDR2 SFDVKD. As DNA, the CDR3 is TGTGCCACCAGTGGGGGGGGAGTCGGAACTGAAGCTTTCTTT. This translates into CATSGGGVGTEAFF.

The rearrangement joins TRBV7-2 to TRBJ2-5; D gene ambiguous. CDR1 is SGHTA, CDR2 FQGNSA, per germline. Trimming removed 5 bases from V and 2 bases from J, with 12 bases in between. The CDR3 has 14 residues. The CDR3 loop reads CASSLSSKQETQYF. The CDR3 nucleotides are TGTGCCAGCAGCCTTAGTAGCAAACAAGAGACCCAGTACTTC.